The clone carrying this T cell receptor (beta chain) was recorded a few times. This specimen belongs to a study of blood T cell repertoires in COVID-19. Study summary: The United States, Italy and Spain were the sources of the acute and convalescent COVID-19 samples. Sample material is recorded as cDNA or gDNA derived from T cells, B-cell-depleted T cells, or PBMCs.

In the authors' workflow: For nucleated cells, counts were estimated from reference gene primer amplification. This table comes from immunoSEQ multiplex PCR, and its TCRdb copy is limited to in-frame clones, with some not included. V and J calls and clone size follow that table, whereas D and trimming were derived from the DNA. The sample has around 170,000 clones, about 81% seen once. The sequenced sample consisted of peripheral blood. The sequence derives from a man aged 30 to 39 with active or convalescent COVID-19.

DNA of the CDR3: TGTGCCAGCAGTGGCGGGGTCCGCACAGATACGCAGTATTTT. Its protein product is CASSGGVRTDTQYF. The rearrangement uses TRBV2 and TRBJ2-3; the D gene is possibly TRBD2 (6 bases). CDR1 and CDR2 from the germline V gene are SNHLY and FYNNEI. The CDR3 totals 14 residues. Deletions cut 4 bases from V and 1 base from J, with 9 bases between.